Following are 2 T cell receptor beta chains from one sample sequenced in a study of blood T cell repertoires in COVID-19. Measured with immunoSEQ multiplex PCR; TCRdb has only the in-frame clones, and not every one. The repertoire holds some 380,000 clones, with more than 75% as singletons. The sample comprised PBMCs or T cells enriched from blood (not recorded which). All receptors derive from a man under 40 who had recovered from COVID-19.

As DNA, the CDR3 is TGTGCCAGTACCGGACAGGGGGGTGGCTACACCTTC. Amino acid sequence: CASTGQGGGYTF. The rearrangement uses TRBV19 and TRBJ1-2; 10 bases align to TRBD1. In germline, CDR1 is LNHDA, CDR2 SQIVND (reference sequence). This CDR3 comprises 12 residues. V was clipped by 7 bases and J by 7 bases; unmatched bases: 3.

The chain links TRBV11-2 to TRBJ2-3; D is possibly TRBD2 (7 bases). This CDR3 has 17 residues. V lost 5 bases and J 4 bases, leaving 22 bases between the germline ends. CDR1 and CDR2 from the germline V gene are SGHAT and FQNNGV. The CDR3 nucleotides read TGTGCCAGCAGCAGGAGTGGGGCGGGGGCCCGTTCAGATACGCAGTATTTT. Amino acid sequence: CASSRSGAGARSDTQYF.